These 31 T cell receptor beta chains were all obtained from the same sample, sequenced in a study of T-cell memory formation after mild COVID-19. TCRdb re-analysed the 5' RACE reads in MiXCR, keeping a single row per CDR3 protein. The data contain around 200,000 distinct CDR3 sequences, around 26% of them singletons. Sequenced: PBMCs or a T cell subset sorted from them (not recorded which). The receptors were sampled from an adult woman who had mild COVID-19 (a few samples of this study predate the infection). Cell type and time point are not known.

This clonotype was detected once. The gene calls are TRBV12-3 or TRBV12-4 and TRBJ2-3; TRBD1 might be the D (5 bases). The CDR3 is 15 amino acids. Deletions cut 7 bases from V and 2 bases from J, with 16 bases between. The CDR3 reads CASTQGAVNTDTQYF. The CDR3 DNA reads TGTGCCAGCACCCAAGGGGCCGTGAACACAGATACGCAGTATTTT.

The sample holds a few counts of this clonotype. The chain is built from TRBV7-8 and TRBJ2-1; 11 bases are shared with TRBD2. CDR3 length equals 13 residues. After removal of 6 bases from V and 5 bases from J, the junction contained 0 bases not matched to a gene. Germline V lookup: CDR1 SGHVS, CDR2 FQNEAQ. CDR3: CASSSGRDNEQFF. CDR3 in DNA: TGTGCCAGCAGTAGCGGGAGGGACAATGAGCAGTTCTTC.

This clonotype was counted only a few times. The chain links TRBV3-1 to TRBJ2-7; 11 nucleotides match TRBD2. CDR3 length: 15 residues. Germline-derived CDR1 and CDR2 are LGHDT and YNNKEL (reference sequence). V dropped 5 bases and J dropped 3; count of bases not matched to a gene: 6. The CDR3 loop is CASSDTSGGNYEQYF. In nucleotides, the CDR3 is TGTGCCAGCAGCGATACTAGCGGGGGCAACTACGAGCAGTACTTC.

In this sample, this clonotype turned up a few times. The genes are TRBV7-2 and TRBJ2-3; D call uncertain. V lost 5 bases and J lost 2, with 17 bases in between. This CDR3 contains 16 residues. In germline, CDR1 is SGHTA, CDR2 FQGNSA. The CDR3 DNA reads as TGTGCCAGCAGCCCCTCGACCCAGCCACTCACAGATACGCAGTATTTT. This translates into CASSPSTQPLTDTQYF.

This clonotype was counted at least ten times. An end of the junction differs from the germline gene, which may be a read error. The CDR3 loop is CASSLGQGTDTQYF. The CDR3 nucleotides are TGCGCCAGCAGCTTGGGACAGGGCACAGATACGCAGTATTTT. The chain is built from TRBV7-9 and TRBJ2-3; 8 nucleotides match TRBD1. The CDR3 contains 14 residues. The germline CDR1 and CDR2 sequences are SEHNR and FQNEAQ (reference sequence).

The chain joins TRBV9 to TRBJ2-5; 7 bases are shared with TRBD2. Germline values: CDR1 SGDLS, CDR2 YYNGEE. This CDR3 region has 15 residues. With V trimmed by 2 bases and J by 0 bases, 4 bases remained unmatched. CDR3: CASSVAGENQETQYF. The CDR3 bases are TGTGCCAGCAGCGTCGCGGGGGAGAACCAAGAGACCCAGTACTTC.

CDR3 DNA: TGTGCCAGCAGCTCCCGGGACAGGGGTAATGAGCAGTTCTTC. This sequence encodes CASSSRDRGNEQFF. V and J are TRBV5-5 and TRBJ2-1, with 10 bases identical to TRBD1. The CDR3 length is 14 residues. CDR1 SGHKS and CDR2 YYEKEE come from the germline V gene (reference sequence). J lost 7 bases, V lost 3 bases, and 4 bases had no gene match. Together with reference TRBV5-5 and TRBJ2-1, the CDR3 gives the full variable domain: DAGVTQSPTHLIKTRGQQVTLRCSPISGHKSVSWYQQVLGQGPQFIFQYYEKEERGRGNFPDRFSARQFPNYSSELNVNALLLGDSALYLCASSSRDRGNEQFFGPGTRLTVL.

This rearrangement joins TRBV5-1 to TRBJ2-2; D uncertain. The CDR3 sequence is 15 residues long. CDR1 is SGHRS and CDR2 is YFSETQ in the germline V gene. Deletions cut 2 bases from V and 1 base from J, with 9 bases between. The CDR3 reads CASSFTAGNTGELFF. DNA of the CDR3: TGCGCCAGCAGCTTCACCGCAGGGAACACCGGGGAGCTGTTTTTT.

This clonotype appeared many times. The chain has TRBV5-1 and TRBJ1-1, with 11 bases matching TRBD1. The trim removed 4 bases at V and 2 bases at J, leaving 7 bases unmatched. The CDR3 sequence is 16 residues long. Germline loops: CDR1 SGHRS, CDR2 YFSETQ. The DNA of the CDR3 is TGCGCCAGCAGCGGATACGGGACAGGGGGAAACACTGAAGCTTTCTTT. This translates into CASSGYGTGGNTEAFF. The full variable domain, with the rest looked up from reference TRBV5-1 and TRBJ1-1, is KAGVTQTPRYLIKTRGQQVTLSCSPISGHRSVSWYQQTPGQGLQFLFEYFSETQRNKGNFPGRFSGRQFSNSRSEMNVSTLELGDSALYLCASSGYGTGGNTEAFFGQGTRLTVV.

This clonotype was seen a few times. This chain links TRBV15 with TRBJ2-3; TRBD2 aligns across 9 bases. The CDR3 has 19 residues. V lost 3 bases and J lost 2; bases outside the gene matches: 15. Germline V lookup: CDR1 LNHNV, CDR2 YYDKDF (reference sequence). Here the CDR3 DNA reads TGTGCCACCAGCAGCCTCAGCGGGGGGCCTTCCTGGTACACAGATACGCAGTATTTT. Translated: CATSSLSGGPSWYTDTQYF. Full variable domain (missing parts from reference TRBV15 and TRBJ2-3): DAMVIQNPRYQVTQFGKPVTLSCSQTLNHNVMYWYQQKSSQAPKLLFHYYDKDFNNEADTPDNFQSRRPNTSFCFLDIRSPGLGDTAMYLCATSSLSGGPSWYTDTQYFGPGTRLTVL.

The chain recombines TRBV20-1 with TRBJ2-7, with a tentative D call TRBD2 (6 bases). From germline, CDR1 is DFQATT and CDR2 SNEGSKA (reference sequence). The CDR3 contains 12 residues. V was pared by 6 bases and J by 3 bases, with 12 bases between. CDR3 region: CSAPLSGYEQYF. The CDR3 DNA follows: TGCAGTGCCCCCCTTAGCGGCTACGAGCAGTACTTC.

V usage is TRBV19 and J usage is TRBJ1-5; D remains ambiguous. Between the trimmed V and J ends, which lost 6 bases and 5 bases, there was a span of 17 bases. This CDR3 has 15 residues. Germline CDR1 and CDR2: LNHDA and SQIVND (reference sequence). This chain's CDR3 is CASSPLPWGDQPQHF. CDR3 nucleotide sequence: TGTGCCAGTAGCCCCCTCCCATGGGGAGATCAGCCCCAGCATTTT.

Regarding this clonotype: One junction end does not reproduce the germline sequence, and a read error may be involved. CDR3 DNA sequence: TGTGCCAGCAGTATAAATCTAGCGGGAGCCACAGAGACCCAGTACTTC. Amino acid sequence: CASSINLAGATETQYF. The rearrangement uses TRBV19 and TRBJ2-5, with 10 bases fitting TRBD2. The CDR3 consists of 16 residues. Germline V CDR1 and CDR2: LNHDA, SQIVND (reference sequence).

The rearrangement uses TRBV29-1 and TRBJ2-3; D possibly uses TRBD1 or TRBD2 (6 bases each). With 7 bases removed from V and 6 bases from J, the gap between germline ends came to 17 bases. From germline, CDR1 is SQVTM and CDR2 ANQGSEA. The CDR3 has 13 amino acids. CDR3 protein: CSGNTKGGDTQYF. CDR3 nucleotide sequence: TGCAGCGGCAACACGAAAGGGGGGGATACGCAGTATTTT.

The rearrangement joins TRBV2 to TRBJ2-7; D might be TRBD1 (5 bases). V shed 8 bases and J shed 2 bases, with 19 bases lying between them. Germline assignment: CDR1 SNHLY and CDR2 FYNNEI. This CDR3 has 15 residues. The CDR3 coding sequence is TGTGCCAGCGGCGCGGCCGGTAAGACAGCCTACGAGCAGTACTTC. This translates into CASGAAGKTAYEQYF.

The gene calls are TRBV12-3 or TRBV12-4 and TRBJ2-1; 10 nucleotides match TRBD2. J lost 7 bases, V lost 2 bases, and 8 bases had no gene match. This CDR3 comprises 16 residues. The CDR3 nucleotides are TGTGCCAGCAGTTTAAAAGGACTAGCGGTTAAGAATGAGCAGTTCTTC. Translating it yields CASSLKGLAVKNEQFF.

This chain joins TRBV7-2 and TRBJ1-1, with D unresolved. The germline gives CDR1 SGHTA, CDR2 FQGNSA. V was shortened by 2 bases and J by 11 bases, with 15 bases between the two germline ends. The CDR3 sequence is 13 residues long. The CDR3 loop is CASSLFADEWAFF. The CDR3 nucleotides read TGTGCCAGCAGCTTATTCGCAGATGAGTGGGCTTTCTTT.

This clonotype was observed a handful of times. The chain uses TRBV9 and TRBJ2-7, with D perhaps assigned TRBD1 or TRBD2 (5 bases each). V was shortened by 1 base and J by 3 bases, with 14 bases between the two germline ends. The CDR3 consists of 15 residues. The germline V gene has CDR1 SGDLS and CDR2 YYNGEE. The DNA for the CDR3 is TGTGCCAGCAGCGTAACCGGGACGGCGGGCTACGAGCAGTACTTC. Amino acids: CASSVTGTAGYEQYF.

V and J are TRBV7-9 and TRBJ1-3; 7 nucleotides line up with TRBD1. The germline V gene has CDR1 SEHNR and CDR2 FQNEAQ (reference sequence). V gave up 4 bases and J gave up 0 bases; unmatched junction bases: 15. This CDR3 spans 19 amino acids. As DNA, the CDR3 is TGTGCCAGCAGCTCCACTGACGCAGGGGGTTTTAGCTCTGGAAACACCATATATTTT. It is translated as CASSSTDAGGFSSGNTIYF.

The gene calls are TRBV30 and TRBJ1-1, with D unresolved. CDR3 length: 15 residues. Germline CDR1 is GTSNPN and CDR2 is SVGIG (reference sequence). The V end lost 1 base, the J end lost 5 bases, and 17 bases lay between the germline ends. CDR3 DNA sequence: TGTGCCTGGAGTGCAGGCGTAGGACGGAAGACTGAAGCTTTCTTT. Translation gives CAWSAGVGRKTEAFF.

Many counts were recorded for this clonotype. V and J are TRBV24-1 and TRBJ1-1; no definite D call. The length of the CDR3 is 12 residues. V was shortened by 3 bases and J by 7 bases, with 8 bases between the two germline ends. CDR1 is KGHDR and CDR2 is SFDVKD in the germline V gene. DNA of the CDR3: TGTGCCACCAGTGATGTAGGCCATGAAGCTTTCTTT. Translating gives CATSDVGHEAFF.

The chain recombines TRBV24-1 with TRBJ2-7, with D hard to call. This CDR3 is built from 13 residues. The germline V gene has CDR1 KGHDR and CDR2 SFDVKD. Trimming cost V 4 bases and J 6 bases, with 12 bases left between them. The CDR3 DNA sequence: TGTGCCACCAGTGACCCCGACTCTTCCGAGCAGTACTTC. This codes for CATSDPDSSEQYF.

The V gene is TRBV6-6, the J gene TRBJ2-5; 9 bases align to TRBD1. The J segment lost 3 bases and the V segment lost 6 bases, leaving 5 bases of the junction unmatched. CDR1 and CDR2 (germline): MNHNY, SVGAGI (reference sequence). CDR3 length equals 14 residues. CDR3 residues: CASRGQGRKETQYF. CDR3 DNA sequence: TGTGCCAGCAGGGGACAGGGTAGGAAAGAGACCCAGTACTTC.

This clonotype was observed a handful of times. The CDR3 loop reads CASSYSWQSDFEQYF. In DNA form, the CDR3 reads TGTGCCAGCAGTTACTCGTGGCAGAGCGATTTCGAGCAGTACTTC. V usage is TRBV6-5 and J usage is TRBJ2-7; the D is unclear. V was cut by 0 bases and J by 6 bases, with 15 bases left in between. Germline V gene lookup returns CDR1 MNHEY and CDR2 SVGAGI. The CDR3 has 15 amino acids.

V gene TRBV5-1 combines with J gene TRBJ2-1, with D hard to call. Between the trimmed V and J ends, which lost 5 bases and 5 bases, there was a span of 11 bases. CDR1 is SGHRS and CDR2 is YFSETQ in the germline V gene. The length of the CDR3 is 13 residues. The CDR3 DNA follows: TGCGCCAGCAGAAGGGAAATCAACAATGAGCAGTTCTTC. It yields the protein CASRREINNEQFF.

V and J are TRBV6-5 and TRBJ2-3, with 8 bases fitting TRBD2. J lost 3 bases, V lost 2 bases, and 4 bases had no gene match. The CDR3 length is 15 residues. In germline, CDR1 is MNHEY, CDR2 SVGAGI. Here the CDR3 reads CASSYREGGTDTQYF. The CDR3 coding sequence is TGTGCCAGCAGTTACCGGGAGGGAGGGACAGATACGCAGTATTTT.

The chain uses TRBV2 and TRBJ2-7, with 7 bases lining up with TRBD1. CDR1 is SNHLY, CDR2 FYNNEI, per germline. The CDR3 runs 16 residues. After removal of 3 bases from V and 0 bases from J, the junction contained 8 bases not matched to a gene. CDR3 protein: CASSEGTGVSSYEQYF. DNA of the CDR3: TGTGCCAGCAGTGAGGGAACAGGGGTCAGCTCCTACGAGCAGTACTTC.

The chain employs TRBV15 and TRBJ2-7; D is tentatively TRBD1 or TRBD2 (6 bases each). Germline CDR1 and CDR2: LNHNV and YYDKDF (reference sequence). V was trimmed by 3 bases and J by 2 bases, leaving 14 bases between them. CDR3 length equals 15 residues. The CDR3 protein is CATSRSSGATYEQYF. In DNA, the CDR3 is TGTGCCACCAGCAGGTCATCGGGGGCTACCTACGAGCAGTACTTC.

The rearrangement joins TRBV6-1 to TRBJ2-7; D unresolved. The germline V gene has CDR1 MNHNS and CDR2 SASEGT. V was cut by 6 bases and J by 0 bases, with 18 bases left in between. The CDR3 consists of 16 residues. CDR3 in amino acids: CASSPRRKESSYEQYF. In DNA form, the CDR3 reads TGTGCCAGCAGCCCCCGACGGAAAGAAAGCTCCTACGAGCAGTACTTC.

The chain links TRBV9 to TRBJ2-1, with D possibly matching TRBD1 (5 bases). This CDR3 spans 15 amino acids. Germline assignment: CDR1 SGDLS and CDR2 YYNGEE. Trimming cost V 1 base and J 4 bases, with 12 bases left between them. The CDR3 spells CASSVLGRSYNEQFF. As DNA, the CDR3 is TGTGCCAGCAGCGTATTGGGGCGATCTTACAATGAGCAGTTCTTC.

This clonotype was detected only a few times. The chain links TRBV4-2 to TRBJ2-5; D assignment may be TRBD1 or TRBD2 (5 bases each). V lost 1 base and J lost 6, with 15 bases in between. The CDR3 spans 15 residues. Germline V gene sequence: CDR1 LGHNA, CDR2 YNFKEQ. The CDR3 DNA follows: TGTGCCAGCAGCCAAGGGGTTTCCAGGGACCAGACCCAGTACTTC. Protein sequence: CASSQGVSRDQTQYF.